The 21 T cell receptor beta chains listed next were all sequenced from one sample in a study of prognosis after radiotherapy for stage I lung cancer. The genomic DNA TCR beta CDR3 region underwent two rounds of multiplex PCR. Used in first-round PCR were primers specific to each TRBV and TRBJ gene. From the multiplex PCR reads, TCRdb called clonotypes with MiXCR, one entry per CDR3 protein. The table lists 12,000 or so distinct CDR3 sequences, 45% to 60% of them singletons. The sample in question was PBMCs, obtained before or after stereotactic body radiation therapy (not recorded which). Source of these receptors: a donor over 45 with non-small cell lung cancer.

This clonotype is medium-sized by share. This chain links TRBV28 with TRBJ1-2; D is uncertain. The CDR3 loop spans 14 amino acids. CDR1 and CDR2 (germline): MDHEN, SYDVKM. Deletions cut 6 bases from V and 4 bases from J, with 15 bases between. This CDR3 is CASSLGWKGYGYTF. The CDR3 coding sequence is TGTGCCAGCAGCCTCGGATGGAAGGGCTATGGCTACACCTTC.

The rearrangement joins TRBV28 to TRBJ2-7; D ambiguous. This CDR3 is built from 14 residues. In germline, CDR1 is MDHEN, CDR2 SYDVKM. Deletions cut 3 bases from V and 2 bases from J, with 11 bases between. The CDR3 reads CASSLFQSAYEQYF. DNA for the CDR3: TGTGCCAGCAGTTTGTTTCAGTCCGCCTACGAGCAGTACTTC.

In its sample, this clonotype was seen a few times. This clone may be a read error of a much larger clone one base away. The chain carries TRBV6-2 or TRBV6-3 and TRBJ2-5; tentatively, D is TRBD1 or TRBD2 (5 bases each). The CDR3 contains 14 residues. From germline, CDR1 is MNHEY and CDR2 SVGEGT. This chain's CDR3 is CAISTGTAFGTQYF. The CDR3 nucleotides are TGTGCCATCAGTACCGGGACCGCGTTTGGGACCCAGTACTTC.

This clonotype is labeled medium-sized. This chain joins TRBV3-1 and TRBJ2-3; 14 bases agree with TRBD2. The CDR3 loop spans 17 amino acids. In germline, CDR1 is LGHDT, CDR2 YNNKEL (reference sequence). V shed 4 bases, J shed 5 bases, and the junction held 8 bases outside the gene matches. For the CDR3, the DNA is TGTGCCAGCAGCCCTACTGGACTAGCGGGAGGAGGAGATACGCAGTATTTT. Translated, it gives CASSPTGLAGGGDTQYF.

About this clonotype itself: It differs at one base from a far larger clone, so likely a read error. V and J are TRBV24-1 and TRBJ1-2; D not certain. With 6 bases removed from V and 4 bases from J, the gap between germline ends came to 17 bases. The CDR3 loop spans 15 amino acids. Germline CDR1 is KGHDR and CDR2 is SFDVKD. The CDR3 spells CATSLSSWQSYGYTF. Here the CDR3 DNA reads TGTGCCACCAGTTTATCGTCCTGGCAGAGCTATGGCTACACCTTC.

This clonotype was counted a single time. The chain combines TRBV7-2 with TRBJ1-2, with 7 bases fitting TRBD1. V shed 5 bases, J shed 4 bases, and the junction held 10 bases outside the gene matches. The CDR3 consists of 15 residues. Germline CDR1 is SGHTA and CDR2 is FQGNSA. CDR3 in amino acids: CASSNHGQAGYGYTF. CDR3 nucleotides: TGTGCCAGCAGCAACCATGGACAGGCAGGCTATGGCTACACCTTC.

A remark on this clonotype: A read error is possible here, since a much larger clone lies one base away. This chain uses TRBV7-2 with TRBJ1-2; possibly TRBD1 for D (5 bases). From germline, CDR1 is SGHTA and CDR2 FQGNSA. CDR3 length equals 13 residues. Here the CDR3 reads CASSSGPNHGYTF. The CDR3 nucleotides read TGTGCCAGCAGCTCAGGGCCTAACCATGGCTACACCTTC.

Remarks on this clonotype: This sequence is one base from a far larger clone and is likely a read error. This chain joins TRBV12-3 or TRBV12-4 and TRBJ2-7, with D perhaps matching TRBD2 (5 bases). The CDR3 is 12 amino acids. The CDR3 DNA sequence: TGTGCCAGCAGTACTAGTCACTACGAGAAGTACTTC. Translated, it gives CASSTSHYEKYF.

A remark on this clonotype: Only one base separates this from a far larger clonotype, so it likely reflects a read error. The chain employs TRBV27 and TRBJ2-1; the match to TRBD2 covers 8 bases. CDR3 length: 15 amino acids. The V and J ends lost 6 bases and 4 bases, in that order; junction bases with no gene match: 8. Germline loops: CDR1 MNHEY, CDR2 SMNVEV (reference sequence). CDR3: CASSDLAGVYNEQFF. The CDR3 DNA reads TGTGCCAGCAGCGATCTAGCGGGCGTATACAATGAGCAGTTCTTC.

Of note for this clonotype: A far larger clone is just one base off, so this is likely a read error. The V call is TRBV7-9, the J call TRBJ2-1, with no clear D. This CDR3 contains 12 residues. Germline assignment: CDR1 SEHNR and CDR2 FQNEAQ (reference sequence). Trimming removed 4 bases at V and 9 bases at J, with 10 bases between. CDR3 amino acids: CASSYVPGEQFF. The CDR3 DNA follows: TGTGCCAGCAGCTATGTCCCAGGTGAGCAGTTCTTC. The variable domain in full, completed from reference TRBV7-9 and TRBJ2-1, reads DTGVSQNPRHKITKRGQNVTFRCDPISEHNRLYWYRQTLGQGPEFLTYFQNEAQLEKSRLLSDRFSAERPKGSFSTLEIQRTEQGDSAMYLCASSYVPGEQFFGPGTRLTVL.

The J gene is TRBJ1-1, the V gene TRBV5-1, with 7 nucleotides matching TRBD1. Germline values: CDR1 SGHRS, CDR2 YFSETQ. This CDR3 contains 13 residues. The J segment lost 8 bases and the V segment lost 0 bases, leaving 4 bases of the junction unmatched. The CDR3 nucleotides read TGCGCCAGCAGCTTGGGGGACAGACTCGAAGCTTTCTTT. Encoded protein: CASSLGDRLEAFF.

This clonotype is deemed medium-sized. The rearrangement uses TRBV20-1 and TRBJ1-6; D may be TRBD1 (5 bases). CDR1 and CDR2 (germline): DFQATT, SNEGSKA (reference sequence). The CDR3 has 16 amino acids. Trimming removed 5 bases at V and 7 bases at J, with 21 bases between. As DNA, the CDR3 is TGCAGTGCTCAAGGCTCCTATCGGGGACCAAATTCACCCCTCCACTTT. Its protein product is CSAQGSYRGPNSPLHF.

The chain links TRBV27 to TRBJ1-2; TRBD1 aligns across 7 bases. The germline V gene has CDR1 MNHEY and CDR2 SMNVEV (reference sequence). The CDR3 spans 13 residues. CDR3 residues: CAGRSDREVGYTF. In nucleotides, the CDR3 is TGTGCTGGCAGATCTGACAGGGAAGTCGGCTACACCTTC.

Remarks on this clonotype: A far larger clone is only one base removed, so a read error is likely. The V and J genes are TRBV6-4 and TRBJ2-3; the D gene is possibly TRBD1 (5 bases). The CDR3 consists of 13 residues. Trimming left V 6 bases short and J 3 bases short, with 10 bases between. CDR1 and CDR2 (germline): MRHNA, SNTAGT. The CDR3 region is CASRSGLTDTQYF. CDR3 DNA sequence: TGTGCCAGCAGGTCAGGGTTGACAGATACGCAGTATTTT.

J is TRBJ2-1 and V is TRBV7-3; D may be TRBD1 (6 bases). The V end was cut by 5 bases, the J end by 1 base, with 12 bases between. CDR3 length: 15 residues. Germline lookup yields CDR1 SGHTA and CDR2 FQGTGA. The CDR3, as DNA: TGTGCCAGCAGCCCGGACAGTTTATCCTACAATGAGCAGTTCTTC. As protein: CASSPDSLSYNEQFF.

This clonotype is medium-sized within its sample. The V and J genes are TRBV7-3 and TRBJ2-1; 8 bases are a match to TRBD2. Germline V gene data show CDR1 as SGHTA and CDR2 as FQGTGA. V lost 0 bases to trimming and J lost 7 bases; unmatched junction nucleotides: 8. The CDR3 has 16 residues. CDR3 sequence (DNA): TGTGCCAGCAGCTTAACGGCGGGAGGATTAAGTAATGAGCAGTTCTTC. It is translated as CASSLTAGGLSNEQFF.

Notes on this clonotype: At one boundary the junction diverges from the germline segment, which might be a read error. The V and J genes are TRBV6-2 or TRBV6-3 and TRBJ1-6; D perhaps matches TRBD1 (6 bases). Germline values: CDR1 MNHEY, CDR2 SVGEGT. The CDR3 is 13 amino acids. The CDR3 nucleotides read TGTGACAGCGGGTGGGACATAAATTCACCCCTCCACTTC. Translating gives CDSGWDINSPLHF.

This clonotype was recorded only once. The V call is TRBV2, the J call TRBJ1-6; 7 bases are a match to TRBD1. With V trimmed by 5 bases and J by 6 bases, 7 bases remained unmatched. CDR1 and CDR2 from the germline V gene are SNHLY and FYNNEI. CDR3 length: 15 amino acids. CDR3 amino acids: CASSQRQGGNSPLHF. Here the CDR3 DNA reads TGTGCCAGCAGTCAACGACAGGGAGGTAATTCACCCCTCCACTTT.

The V call is TRBV4-2, the J call TRBJ2-1; TRBD1 agrees at 8 bases. V lost 0 bases and J lost 2; bases outside the gene matches: 6. Germline V gene data show CDR1 as LGHNA and CDR2 as YNFKEQ. The CDR3 totals 17 residues. The CDR3 sequence is CASSQEVSGGAYNEQFF. The CDR3 nucleotides read TGTGCCAGCAGCCAAGAAGTATCAGGGGGCGCCTACAATGAGCAGTTCTTC.

In regard to this clonotype: Given a far larger clone just one base away, this is likely a sequencing read error. The gene calls are TRBV6-6 and TRBJ2-7; 12 bases are a match to TRBD2. The CDR3 is made up of 13 amino acids. Germline CDR1 and CDR2: MNHNY and SVGAGI (reference sequence). Unmatched junction bases numbered 8, after V lost 11 bases and J lost 6 bases. The CDR3 here is CASTSGRTSEQYF. The CDR3 nucleotides are TGTGCCTCAACTAGCGGGAGGACCAGCGAGCAGTACTTC.

The V gene is TRBV11-3, the J gene TRBJ2-2; TRBD2 is a possible D gene (5 bases). The germline V and J ends were trimmed by 2 bases and 5 bases, with 9 bases remaining between them. The CDR3 contains 14 residues. CDR1 is SGHNT, CDR2 YENEEA, per germline. The CDR3 region has the DNA TGTGCCAGCAGCTTATCCGGGGATACCGGGGAGCTGTTTTTT. Encoded protein: CASSLSGDTGELFF.